This T cell receptor (beta chain) was sequenced in a study of blood T cell repertoires in COVID-19. Source study methods: Amplification of reference gene primers provided the estimated nucleated cell counts. Sequencing used immunoSEQ multiplex PCR; TCRdb keeps in-frame clones, though not all of them. Clonal size and the V and J genes are those of that table, whereas D and trimming came from the DNA. The data show about 160,000 clones, roughly 81% seen once. Per the germline V gene, CDR1 is SGHTA and CDR2 is FQGTGA. CDR3 length equals 16 residues. The ends were cut back, 4 bases at V and 2 bases at J, with 16 bases in the middle.

Specimen: peripheral blood. The V call is TRBV7-3, the J call TRBJ2-3, with D perhaps matching TRBD2 (6 bases). The TCR comes from a man aged 35 to 55 with acute or convalescent COVID-19. The CDR3 region has the DNA TGTGCCAGCAGCTCAACCGGCGCGGGACCCACAGATACGCAGTATTTT. Translating gives CASSSTGAGPTDTQYF.